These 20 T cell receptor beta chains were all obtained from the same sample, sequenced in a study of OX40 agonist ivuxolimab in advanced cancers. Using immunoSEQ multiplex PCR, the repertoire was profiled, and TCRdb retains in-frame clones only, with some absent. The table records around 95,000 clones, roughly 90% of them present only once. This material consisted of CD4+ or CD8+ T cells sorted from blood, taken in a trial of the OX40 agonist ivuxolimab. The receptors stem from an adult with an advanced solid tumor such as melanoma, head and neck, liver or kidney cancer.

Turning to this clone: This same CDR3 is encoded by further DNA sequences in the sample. Here the CDR3 reads CASSLSGGEQFF. As DNA, the CDR3 is TGCGCCAGCAGCTTGTCCGGGGGTGAGCAGTTCTTC. The gene calls are TRBV5-1 and TRBJ2-1; D possibly corresponds to TRBD2 (6 bases). CDR3 length: 12 residues. The germline gives CDR1 SGHRS, CDR2 YFSETQ. V was pared by 1 base and J by 9 bases, with 8 bases between.

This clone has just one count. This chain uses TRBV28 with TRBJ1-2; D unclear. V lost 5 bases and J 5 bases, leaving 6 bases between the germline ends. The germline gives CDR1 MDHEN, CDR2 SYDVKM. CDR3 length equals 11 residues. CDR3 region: CASSRDYGYTF. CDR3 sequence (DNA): TGTGCCAGCAGTAGGGATTATGGCTACACCTTC.

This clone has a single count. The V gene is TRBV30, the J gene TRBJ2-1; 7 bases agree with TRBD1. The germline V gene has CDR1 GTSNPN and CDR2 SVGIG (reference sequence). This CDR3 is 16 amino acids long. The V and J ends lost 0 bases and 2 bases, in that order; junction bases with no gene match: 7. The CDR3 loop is CAWSVRGRGTYNEQFF. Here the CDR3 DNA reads TGTGCCTGGAGTGTACGGGGCAGGGGGACCTACAATGAGCAGTTCTTC.

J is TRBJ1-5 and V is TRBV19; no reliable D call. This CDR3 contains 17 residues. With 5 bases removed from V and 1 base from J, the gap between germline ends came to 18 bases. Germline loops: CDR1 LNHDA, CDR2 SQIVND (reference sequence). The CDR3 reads CASSHIGPSSSNQPQHF. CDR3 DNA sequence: TGTGCCAGTAGTCATATAGGACCCTCGTCGAGCAATCAGCCCCAGCATTTT.

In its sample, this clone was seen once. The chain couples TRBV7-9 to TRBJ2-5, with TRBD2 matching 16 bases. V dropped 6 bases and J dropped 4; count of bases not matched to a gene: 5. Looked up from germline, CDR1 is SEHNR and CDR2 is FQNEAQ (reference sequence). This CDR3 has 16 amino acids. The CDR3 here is CASRLGLAGGRETQYF. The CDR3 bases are TGTGCCAGCAGATTGGGACTAGCGGGAGGGAGAGAGACCCAGTACTTC.

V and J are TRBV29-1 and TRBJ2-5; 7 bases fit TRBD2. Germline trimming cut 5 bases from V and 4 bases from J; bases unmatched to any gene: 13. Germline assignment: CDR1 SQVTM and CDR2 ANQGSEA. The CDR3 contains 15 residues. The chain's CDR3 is CSVTLTSRSLETQYF. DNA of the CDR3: TGCAGCGTTACTCTGACTAGCAGGTCTTTAGAGACCCAGTACTTC.

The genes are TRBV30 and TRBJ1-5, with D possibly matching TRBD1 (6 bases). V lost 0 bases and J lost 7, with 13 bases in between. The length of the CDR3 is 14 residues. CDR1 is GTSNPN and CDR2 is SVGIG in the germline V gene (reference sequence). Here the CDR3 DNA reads TGTGCCTGGAGTGTAGGGGGAGGGGACCAGCCCCAGCATTTT. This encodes CAWSVGGGDQPQHF.

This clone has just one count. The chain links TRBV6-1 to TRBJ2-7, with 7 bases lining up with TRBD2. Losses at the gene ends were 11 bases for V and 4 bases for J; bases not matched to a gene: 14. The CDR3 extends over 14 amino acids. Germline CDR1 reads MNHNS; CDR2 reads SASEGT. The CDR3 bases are TGTGCCGTTTCCCGGGACGGGGGAGGGTACGAGCAGTACTTC. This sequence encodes CAVSRDGGGYEQYF.

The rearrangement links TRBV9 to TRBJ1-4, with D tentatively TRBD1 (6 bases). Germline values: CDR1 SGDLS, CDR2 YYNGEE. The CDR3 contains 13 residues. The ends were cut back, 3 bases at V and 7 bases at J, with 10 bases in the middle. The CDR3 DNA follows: TGTGCCAGCAGCGCTGGACAGAGTGAAAAACTGTTTTTT. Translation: CASSAGQSEKLFF.

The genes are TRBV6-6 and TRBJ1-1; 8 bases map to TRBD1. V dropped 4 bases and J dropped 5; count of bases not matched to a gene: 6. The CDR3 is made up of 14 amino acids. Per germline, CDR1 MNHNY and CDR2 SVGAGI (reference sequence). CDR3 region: CASSFPGGATEAFF. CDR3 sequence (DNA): TGTGCCAGCAGTTTTCCAGGGGGCGCGACTGAAGCTTTCTTT.

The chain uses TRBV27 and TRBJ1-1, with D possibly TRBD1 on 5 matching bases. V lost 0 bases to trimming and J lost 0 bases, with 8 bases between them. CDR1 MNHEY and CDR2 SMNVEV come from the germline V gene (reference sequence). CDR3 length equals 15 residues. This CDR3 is CASSLSGTMNTEAFF. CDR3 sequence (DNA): TGTGCCAGCAGTTTATCTGGGACTATGAACACTGAAGCTTTCTTT.

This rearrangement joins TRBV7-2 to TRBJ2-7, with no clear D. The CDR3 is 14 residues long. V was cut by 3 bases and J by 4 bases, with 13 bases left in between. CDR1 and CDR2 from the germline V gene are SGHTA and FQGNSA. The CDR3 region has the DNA TGTGCCAGCAGCTTTGGCGCCCACAATTACGAGCAGTACTTC. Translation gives CASSFGAHNYEQYF. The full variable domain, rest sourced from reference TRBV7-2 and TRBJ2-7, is GAGVSQSPSNKVTEKGKDVELRCDPISGHTALYWYRQSLGQGLEFLIYFQGNSAPDKSGLPSDRFSAERTGGSVSTLTIQRTQQEDSAVYLCASSFGAHNYEQYFGPGTRLTVT.

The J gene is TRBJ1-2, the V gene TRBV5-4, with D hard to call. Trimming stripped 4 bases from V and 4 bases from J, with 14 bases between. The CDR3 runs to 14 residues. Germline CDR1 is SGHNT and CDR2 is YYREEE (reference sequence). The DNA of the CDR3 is TGTGCCAGCAGCCCCGAAATAAGCCGCTATGGCTACACCTTC. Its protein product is CASSPEISRYGYTF.

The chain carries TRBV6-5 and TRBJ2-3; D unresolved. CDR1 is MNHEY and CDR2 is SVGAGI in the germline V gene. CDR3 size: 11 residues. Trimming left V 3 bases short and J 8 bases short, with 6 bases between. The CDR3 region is CASSYMGTQYF. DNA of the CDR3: TGTGCCAGCAGTTATATGGGTACGCAGTATTTT.

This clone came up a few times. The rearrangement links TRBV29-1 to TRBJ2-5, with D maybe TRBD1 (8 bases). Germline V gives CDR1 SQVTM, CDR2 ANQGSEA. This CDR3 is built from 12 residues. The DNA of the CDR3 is TGCACGAAGTACAGGGGGGGAGAGACCCAGTACTTC. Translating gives CTKYRGGETQYF. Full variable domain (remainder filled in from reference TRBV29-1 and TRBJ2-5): SAVISQKPSRDICQRGTSLTIQCQVDSQVTMMFWYRQQPGQSLTLIATANQGSEATYESGFVIDKFPISRPNLTFSTLTVSNMSPEDSSIYLCTKYRGGETQYFGPGTRLLVL.

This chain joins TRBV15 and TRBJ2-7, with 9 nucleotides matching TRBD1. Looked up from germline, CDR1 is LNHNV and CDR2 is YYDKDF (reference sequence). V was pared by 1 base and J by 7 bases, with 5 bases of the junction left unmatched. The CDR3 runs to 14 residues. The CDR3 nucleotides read TGTGCCACCAGCAGAGGGGACAGGGTGGGGGAGCAGTACTTC. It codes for CATSRGDRVGEQYF.

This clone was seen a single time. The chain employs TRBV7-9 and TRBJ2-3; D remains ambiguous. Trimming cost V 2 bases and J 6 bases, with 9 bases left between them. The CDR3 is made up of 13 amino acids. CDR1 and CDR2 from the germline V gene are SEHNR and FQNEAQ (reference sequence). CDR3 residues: CASSLLGSDTQYF. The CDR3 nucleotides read TGTGCCAGCAGCTTACTTGGATCCGATACGCAGTATTTT.

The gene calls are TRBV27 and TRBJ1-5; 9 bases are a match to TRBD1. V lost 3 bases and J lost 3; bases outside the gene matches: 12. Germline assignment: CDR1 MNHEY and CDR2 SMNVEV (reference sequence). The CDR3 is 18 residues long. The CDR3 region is CASSFFGSRDRDNQPQHF. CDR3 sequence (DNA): TGTGCCAGCAGTTTTTTCGGTAGTCGGGACAGGGACAATCAGCCCCAGCATTTT.

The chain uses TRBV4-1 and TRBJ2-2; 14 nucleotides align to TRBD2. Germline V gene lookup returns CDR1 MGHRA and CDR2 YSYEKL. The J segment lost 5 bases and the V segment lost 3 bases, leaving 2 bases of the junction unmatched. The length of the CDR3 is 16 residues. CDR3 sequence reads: CASSQGLAGVTGELFF. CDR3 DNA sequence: TGCGCCAGCAGCCAGGGACTAGCGGGAGTAACCGGGGAGCTGTTTTTT.

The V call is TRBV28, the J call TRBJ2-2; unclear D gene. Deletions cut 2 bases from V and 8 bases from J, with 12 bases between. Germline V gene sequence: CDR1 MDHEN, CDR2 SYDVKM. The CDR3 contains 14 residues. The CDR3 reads CASSLPHVGGELFF. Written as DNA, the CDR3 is TGTGCCAGCAGTTTACCCCATGTCGGGGGGGAGCTGTTTTTT.